Sequencing of this T cell receptor (beta chain) was carried out in a study of blood T cell repertoires in COVID-19 (dated by TCRdb to the early 2020s). Regarding the complete study: Samples covering the acute and convalescent phases of COVID-19 were provided by collaborators in the United States, Italy and Spain. The samples were drawn from the first 160 participants of the ongoing ImmuneRACE study and from 1,254 subjects provided by 6 global collaborators. Where available, HLA class I and class II types were taken from metadata supplied by the sample provider and were not determined by assay-based typing. Deeply sampled blood TCRbeta repertoires from subjects exposed to, actively infected with, or recovered from COVID-19 were included in the dataset. A freely available public database, intended as a resource for researchers studying the immune response to SARS-CoV-2, is where the repertoires were released. The material from the prospective study consisted of cDNA or gDNA derived from T cells, B-cell-depleted T cells, or PBMCs. A de-identified subject ID, COVID-19 status, age in years and sex were almost always included in the sample metadata.

Beyond this particular receptor, the publication reports: The quantity of clinical and demographic metadata differed by source and by participant and was supplied without curation.

The CDR3 covers 19 residues, taking in both the cysteine and the phenylalanine. Just the 57-base CDR3 DNA is kept, in frame starting at base 1. V has 2 bases trimmed and J has 0 bases trimmed; junction bases matching no gene number 15. The germline V gene encodes CDR1 GTSNPN and CDR2 SVGIG (reference sequence). With regard to this clone: What antigen it recognizes has not been identified. No qualities accompany the bases; no much larger clone lies one base away.

Whole blood was collected in K2EDTA tubes by collaborating institutions according to the institutions' own protocols. For TCRbeta analysis, collaborator samples were shipped as frozen whole blood, as isolated PBMCs, or as DNA extracted from either sample type. The immunoSEQ Assay, a bias-controlled multiplex PCR, was used to amplify TCRbeta CDR3 regions from genomic DNA. The published analysis was carried out like this. The number of nucleated cells in each sample was estimated from the amplification of reference gene primers within the assay. Sequence reads were collapsed and filtered to measure the absolute abundance of every unique TCRbeta CDR3 rearrangement. For each sample, productive Simpson clonality was calculated as the square root of Simpson's diversity index across productive rearrangements. Not all clones reach the TCRdb copy of this immuneACCESS table, which keeps in-frame sequences only. Checked studies attribute under half of the gap to unresolved V genes and leave the rest unexplained. V, J and clone size reflect that table, while D and trimming were determined from the DNA. The sample data list some 160,000 clones, and around 80% of these were observed just once. Of the sample, around 7% falls within the top ten clones.

The TCR originated in a man aged 70-80 years with active or convalescent COVID-19. Sequenced input: peripheral blood. The V and J segments used are TRBV30 and TRBJ2-7, with TRBD1 matching 11 junction bases. The CDR3 sequence is CAWSFVGQGVSGSSYEQYF. The nucleotide sequence reads TGTGCCTGGAGTTTCGTGGGACAGGGGGTATCAGGGTCCTCCTACGAGCAGTACTTC.